This T cell receptor beta chain was recorded in a study of blood T cell repertoires in COVID-19. Looking at the study overall: The United States, Italy and Spain were the sources of the acute and convalescent COVID-19 samples. In each case, the material was cDNA or gDNA derived from T cells, B-cell-depleted T cells, or PBMCs.

This clone was detected only a few times. Libraries were prepared by immunoSEQ multiplex PCR; TCRdb keeps only in-frame clonotypes and omits some of them. The sample contains around 250,000 clones, approximately 84% of which appear only once. V lost 1 base and J 7 bases, leaving 5 bases between the germline ends. The CDR3 is made up of 12 amino acids. From germline, CDR1 is MDHEN and CDR2 SYDVKM. In terms of age and location, participants ranged from roughly 18 to 95 years and lived in about 25 US areas. Either two negative PCRs, clearance, or symptom resolution qualified Cohort 3 donors as recovered.

The TCR comes from a man aged 18 to 29 who had recovered from COVID-19. This chain uses TRBV28 with TRBJ1-5; D gene unclear. Sequencing input: PBMCs or T cells enriched from blood (not recorded which). CDR3 DNA sequence: TGTGCCAGCAGTTTATTTCTACAGCCCCAGCATTTT. Its protein product is CASSLFLQPQHF.